This T cell receptor (beta chain) emerged from a study of CD8 T cells in Susac syndrome. The V end was cut by 3 bases, the J end by 5 bases, with 11 bases between. This CDR3 has 13 residues. The authors carried out high-throughput sequencing of TCR beta. They applied it to CD8+ and CD4+ T cells obtained from blood. RNA, at roughly 0.45 to 1 ug, was reverse transcribed with random hexamers. TCRdb processed the immunoSEQ multiplex PCR reads anew with MiXCR; each CDR3 protein has one entry. The sample lists under 150,000 distinct CDR3 sequences, around 95% occurring once. Sequenced material: CD4+ T cells from PBMCs. V is TRBV23-1 and J is TRBJ2-7; a weak D match, TRBD1 (5 bases). TRBV23-1 is treated as an ORF (open reading frame) with a function not yet certain. The sequence derives from a human donor with Susac syndrome. The DNA of the CDR3 is TGCGCCAGCAGTCAGGAGCAAGGGGACGAGCAGTACTTC. Translating it yields CASSQEQGDEQYF.